A single sample gave rise to the 26 T cell receptor beta chains below, sequenced in a study of blood T cell repertoires in COVID-19 (dated by TCRdb to between 2020 and 2021). Receptor libraries were prepared by the immunoSEQ multiplex PCR assay. TCRdb carries this immuneACCESS record with in-frame sequences only. Its versions omit some clonotypes, under half of them owing to an unresolved V gene in the studies checked, with the rest unexplained. The sample table records roughly 220,000 clones; roughly 80% of these occur just once. More than 2.5% of the sample is in the top ten clones. The sample comprised peripheral blood. The receptors stem from a woman in her 30s who had recovered from COVID-19.

V gene TRBV4-1 combines with J gene TRBJ2-1; TRBD2 might be the D (6 bases). The V gene's germline CDR1 is MGHRA and CDR2 YSYEKL. Trimming removed 5 bases at V and 0 bases at J, with 17 bases between. This CDR3 region has 17 residues. CDR3 sequence: CASSSGSSGSSYNEQFF. The CDR3 DNA reads as TGCGCCAGCAGCTCTGGGAGTAGCGGAAGCTCCTACAATGAGCAGTTCTTC.

This chain links TRBV2 with TRBJ1-2; D possibly corresponds to TRBD1 (6 bases). Germline V gives CDR1 SNHLY, CDR2 FYNNEI. The V end lost 3 bases, the J end lost 6 bases, and 8 bases lay between the germline ends. The CDR3 contains 12 residues. Written as DNA, the CDR3 is TGTGCCAGCAGTGACAGGGGAGATGGCTACACCTTC. As protein: CASSDRGDGYTF.

Written as DNA, the CDR3 is TGTGCCAGCAGCAAAGTGAGGGGGAGGGGGAACTATGGCTACACCTTC. It translates to CASSKVRGRGNYGYTF. The chain is built from TRBV21-1 and TRBJ1-2. TRBV21-1 is marked as a pseudogene. This CDR3 spans 16 amino acids.

The chain uses TRBV30 and TRBJ2-7; TRBD2 aligns across 10 bases. The CDR3 covers 14 residues. Germline values: CDR1 GTSNPN, CDR2 SVGIG (reference sequence). V was clipped by 7 bases and J by 3 bases; unmatched bases: 9. CDR3 loop: CALLLAGENYEQYF. CDR3 nucleotide sequence: TGTGCCTTGCTTCTAGCGGGAGAAAACTACGAGCAGTACTTC.

The rearrangement joins TRBV7-3 to TRBJ1-5; D uncertain. From germline, CDR1 is SGHTA and CDR2 FQGTGA. There are 10 residues in the CDR3. V lost 10 bases and J 7 bases, leaving 8 bases between the germline ends. For the CDR3, the DNA is TGTGCCATCCTAAACCAGCCCCAGCATTTT. It is translated as CAILNQPQHF.

The chain joins TRBV5-1 to TRBJ2-1; 10 bases fit TRBD2. Per the germline V gene, CDR1 is SGHRS and CDR2 is YFSETQ. The J segment lost 3 bases and the V segment lost 2 bases, leaving 2 bases of the junction unmatched. The CDR3 totals 15 residues. The CDR3 here is CASSFGLAVYNEQFF. In nucleotides, the CDR3 is TGCGCCAGCAGCTTCGGACTAGCGGTCTACAATGAGCAGTTCTTC.

The chain combines TRBV19 with TRBJ1-1; 8 bases are shared with TRBD1. Germline CDR1 reads LNHDA; CDR2 reads SQIVND (reference sequence). This CDR3 region has 14 residues. Unmatched junction bases numbered 5, after V lost 7 bases and J lost 1 base. CDR3 sequence (DNA): TGTGCCAGTATTTCCGACAGGGGGAACACTGAAGCTTTCTTT. Its protein product is CASISDRGNTEAFF. The full variable domain, in which reference TRBV19 and TRBJ1-1 provide the parts outside the CDR3, is DGGITQSPKYLFRKEGQNVTLSCEQNLNHDAMYWYRQDPGQGLRLIYYSQIVNDFQKGDIAEGYSVSREKKESFPLTVTSAQKNPTAFYLCASISDRGNTEAFFGQGTRLTVV.

The chain joins TRBV2 to TRBJ1-6; D may be TRBD1 (6 bases). The germline gives CDR1 SNHLY, CDR2 FYNNEI. Trimming stripped 5 bases from V and 10 bases from J, with 12 bases between. The CDR3 consists of 13 residues. The CDR3 DNA follows: TGTGCCAGCAGTCGAACAGGGAACTCACCCCTCCACTTT. Its translation is CASSRTGNSPLHF. The variable domain in full, completed from reference TRBV2 and TRBJ1-6, reads EPEVTQTPSHQVTQMGQEVILRCVPISNHLYFYWYRQILGQKVEFLVSFYNNEISEKSEIFDDQFSVERPDGSNFTLKIRSTKLEDSAMYFCASSRTGNSPLHFGNGTRLTVT.

As concerns this clone: Its ends do not fully match the called genes, so a read error is possible. The gene calls are TRBV28 and TRBJ2-7, with D maybe TRBD2 (6 bases). The CDR3 is made up of 16 amino acids. Germline CDR1 reads MDHEN; CDR2 reads SYDVKM. The CDR3 nucleotides are TGTGCCAGCAGTTTAAAGTTGACGGGATCGGGACTGCTTTTGAAGTTC. Protein sequence: CASSLKLTGSGLLLKF. Drawing the rest from reference TRBV28 and TRBJ2-7, the complete variable domain is DVKVTQSSRYLVKRTGEKVFLECVQDMDHENMFWYRQDPGLGLRLIYFSYDVKMKEKGDIPEGYSVSREKKERFSLILESASTNQTSMYLCASSLKLTGSGLLLKFGPGTRLTVT.

The gene calls are TRBV4-2 and TRBJ2-7; D gene unclear. Trimming shortened V by 0 bases and J by 0 bases, and 27 bases separated the two germline ends. The CDR3 has 21 residues. The germline V gene has CDR1 LGHNA and CDR2 YNFKEQ. For the CDR3, the DNA is TGTGCCAGCAGCCAAGATAAGTCCCCCCCATCCCCCACAGCTTTCTCCTACGAGCAGTACTTC. It specifies CASSQDKSPPSPTAFSYEQYF.

The V gene is TRBV7-3, the J gene TRBJ2-1; 12 positions match TRBD2. CDR3 length equals 16 residues. CDR1 SGHTA and CDR2 FQGTGA come from the germline V gene. Losses at the gene ends were 4 bases for V and 7 bases for J; bases not matched to a gene: 8. CDR3 amino acids: CASSYATSGRLNEQFF. In DNA form, the CDR3 reads TGTGCCAGCAGCTACGCCACTAGCGGGAGGTTGAATGAGCAGTTCTTC.

Here the CDR3 reads CASRGGRRASYEQYF. CDR3 coding DNA: TGTGCCAGCAGAGGGGGCCGGAGAGCCTCCTACGAGCAGTACTTC. This chain links TRBV28 with TRBJ2-7; 7 positions agree with TRBD1. The CDR3 is 15 amino acids. Unmatched junction bases numbered 8, after V lost 6 bases and J lost 0 bases. The germline V gene encodes CDR1 MDHEN and CDR2 SYDVKM.

The chain joins TRBV28 to TRBJ2-3; no reliable D call. The length of the CDR3 is 15 residues. Germline lookup yields CDR1 MDHEN and CDR2 SYDVKM. The V gene lost 3 bases and the J gene lost 1 base, with 11 bases spanning the gap. CDR3 nucleotide sequence: TGTGCCAGCAGTTTTCTTGCGGCCCGCACAGATACGCAGTATTTT. Translated: CASSFLAARTDTQYF. The full variable domain, in which reference TRBV28 and TRBJ2-3 provide the parts outside the CDR3, is DVKVTQSSRYLVKRTGEKVFLECVQDMDHENMFWYRQDPGLGLRLIYFSYDVKMKEKGDIPEGYSVSREKKERFSLILESASTNQTSMYLCASSFLAARTDTQYFGPGTRLTVL.

The V and J genes are TRBV30 and TRBJ2-3; TRBD2 matches 8 bases. The J segment lost 4 bases and the V segment lost 3 bases, leaving 12 bases of the junction unmatched. The CDR3 is 16 residues long. Germline V gene data show CDR1 as GTSNPN and CDR2 as SVGIG (reference sequence). Here the CDR3 reads CAWRVGSGSNADTQYF. The DNA for the CDR3 is TGTGCCTGGAGGGTCGGAAGCGGGAGTAATGCAGATACGCAGTATTTT.

The V gene is TRBV6-5, the J gene TRBJ1-2, with a possible D match to TRBD1 (5 bases). Germline CDR1 is MNHEY and CDR2 is SVGAGI. Trimming took off 0 bases at V and 4 bases at J, with 15 bases between the two ends. The CDR3 totals 16 residues. The CDR3 sequence: CASSYSSQGFGYGYTF. The CDR3 DNA is TGTGCCAGCAGTTACTCATCTCAGGGATTTGGCTATGGCTACACCTTC.

The chain combines TRBV10-2 with TRBJ2-3, with D possibly TRBD1 on 6 matching bases. CDR1 and CDR2 from the germline V gene are WSHSY and SAAADI. The CDR3 sequence is 16 residues long. Trimming cost V 3 bases and J 0 bases, with 13 bases left between them. The CDR3, as DNA: TGCGCCAGCAGTGAACAGGGAAGAGCTAGCACAGATACGCAGTATTTT. Protein sequence: CASSEQGRASTDTQYF.

The V call is TRBV6-5, the J call TRBJ1-3; maybe TRBD1 (5 bases). The germline V and J ends were trimmed by 7 bases and 0 bases, with 10 bases remaining between them. CDR3 length: 14 residues. Germline assignment: CDR1 MNHEY and CDR2 SVGAGI. In DNA form, the CDR3 reads TGTGCCAGCACGAGACAGAGCTCTGGAAACACCATATATTTT. The encoded protein is CASTRQSSGNTIYF.

J is TRBJ2-7 and V is TRBV7-9, with 13 bases matching TRBD2. The CDR3 totals 15 residues. Germline lookup yields CDR1 SEHNR and CDR2 FQNEAQ (reference sequence). V lost 4 bases, J lost 0 bases, and 0 bases stayed unmatched. CDR3: CASSWTSGSSYEQYF. The CDR3 nucleotides are TGTGCCAGCAGCTGGACTAGCGGGAGCTCCTACGAGCAGTACTTC.

J is TRBJ2-2 and V is TRBV10-3, with 11 bases identical to TRBD2. The CDR3 extends over 17 amino acids. J was trimmed by 7 bases and V by 6 bases; bases with no gene match: 13. The germline gives CDR1 ENHRY, CDR2 SYGVKD. The CDR3, as DNA: TGTGCCATCAGCCTAGAATCACTAGCGGGAGTTAGCGGGGAGCTGTTTTTT. Translated, it gives CAISLESLAGVSGELFF.

The rearrangement joins TRBV7-3 to TRBJ2-1; 9 nucleotides line up with TRBD2. Trimming removed 1 base from V and 7 bases from J; junction bases left unmatched: 5. This CDR3 has 15 amino acids. Germline CDR1 is SGHTA and CDR2 is FQGTGA. The CDR3 bases are TGTGCCAGCAGCTTAAGTCGCGGGAGGGGAAATGAGCAGTTCTTC. It codes for CASSLSRGRGNEQFF.

The chain couples TRBV29-1 to TRBJ1-1; 10 bases map to TRBD1. Per germline, CDR1 SQVTM and CDR2 ANQGSEA. Germline trimming cut 5 bases from V and 6 bases from J; bases unmatched to any gene: 6. The CDR3 is 13 amino acids. The CDR3 DNA sequence: TGCAGCGTTAACGGACAGGGGGTCGCTGAAGCTTTCTTT. The encoded protein is CSVNGQGVAEAFF.

This chain uses TRBV7-9 with TRBJ2-5; TRBD1 is a possible D gene (6 bases). CDR3 length: 16 amino acids. Trimming took 0 bases from V and 4 from J, leaving 15 bases between them. Germline CDR1 reads SEHNR; CDR2 reads FQNEAQ (reference sequence). For the CDR3, the DNA is TGTGCCAGCAGCTTAGCGGCCAACAGGGTGCCAGAGACCCAGTACTTC. Encoded protein: CASSLAANRVPETQYF. Combining the CDR3 with reference TRBV7-9 and TRBJ2-5 gives the whole variable domain DTGVSQNPRHKITKRGQNVTFRCDPISEHNRLYWYRQTLGQGPEFLTYFQNEAQLEKSRLLSDRFSAERPKGSFSTLEIQRTEQGDSAMYLCASSLAANRVPETQYFGPGTRLLVL.

The V gene is TRBV6-5, the J gene TRBJ2-1; 14 positions agree with TRBD2. J gave up 6 bases and V 4 bases, and 5 bases lay outside the gene matches. This CDR3 has 16 amino acids. CDR1 and CDR2 from the germline V gene are MNHEY and SVGAGI. In DNA form, the CDR3 reads TGTGCCAGCAGTTTAACCGGGACTAGCGGGAGCAATGAGCAGTTCTTC. It translates to CASSLTGTSGSNEQFF.

The V call is TRBV7-3, the J call TRBJ2-2; 15 bases are shared with TRBD2. V gave up 1 base and J gave up 0 bases; unmatched junction bases: 6. This CDR3 is built from 20 residues. CDR1 is SGHTA, CDR2 FQGTGA, per germline. This chain's CDR3 is CASSLMGLAGGYTNTGELFF. The CDR3 DNA reads TGTGCCAGCAGCTTAATGGGACTAGCGGGAGGCTATACGAACACCGGGGAGCTGTTTTTT.

The rearrangement links TRBV12-5 to TRBJ2-7; the D is unclear. This CDR3 contains 13 residues. V lost 3 bases and J lost 3, with 9 bases in between. Germline CDR1 and CDR2: LGHNT and FRNRAP. The CDR3 DNA reads TGTGCTAGTGGTTTTGGCCCGGGCTACGAGCAGTACTTC. It codes for CASGFGPGYEQYF.

The sample holds a few counts of this clone. The chain is built from TRBV14 and TRBJ2-1; TRBD2 agrees at 11 bases. CDR1 and CDR2 (germline): SGHDN, FVKESK. Trimming at V came to 0 bases and at J to 9 bases, leaving 4 bases not matched to a gene. The CDR3 is made up of 15 amino acids. Here the CDR3 reads CASSQDPGTSGEQFF. DNA for the CDR3: TGTGCCAGCAGCCAAGATCCTGGGACTAGCGGTGAGCAGTTCTTC. The variable domain in full, with the rest retrieved from reference TRBV14 and TRBJ2-1, is EAGVTQFPSHSVIEKGQTVTLRCDPISGHDNLYWYRRVMGKEIKFLLHFVKESKQDESGMPNNRFLAERTGGTYSTLKVQPAELEDSGVYFCASSQDPGTSGEQFFGPGTRLTVL.